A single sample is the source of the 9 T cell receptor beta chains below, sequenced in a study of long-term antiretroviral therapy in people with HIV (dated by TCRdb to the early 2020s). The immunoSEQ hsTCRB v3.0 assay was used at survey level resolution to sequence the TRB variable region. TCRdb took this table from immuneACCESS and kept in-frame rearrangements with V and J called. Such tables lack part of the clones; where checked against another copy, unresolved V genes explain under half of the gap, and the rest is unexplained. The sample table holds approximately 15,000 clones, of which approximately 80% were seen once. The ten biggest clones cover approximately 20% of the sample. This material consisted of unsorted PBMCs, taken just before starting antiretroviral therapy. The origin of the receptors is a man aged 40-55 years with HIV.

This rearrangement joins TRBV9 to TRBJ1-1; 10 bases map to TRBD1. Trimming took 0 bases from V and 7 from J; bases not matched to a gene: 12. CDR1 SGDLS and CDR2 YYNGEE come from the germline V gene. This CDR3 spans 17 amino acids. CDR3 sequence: CASSVGTGGVWQGEAFF. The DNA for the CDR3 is TGTGCCAGCAGCGTAGGGACAGGGGGAGTGTGGCAAGGTGAAGCTTTCTTT.

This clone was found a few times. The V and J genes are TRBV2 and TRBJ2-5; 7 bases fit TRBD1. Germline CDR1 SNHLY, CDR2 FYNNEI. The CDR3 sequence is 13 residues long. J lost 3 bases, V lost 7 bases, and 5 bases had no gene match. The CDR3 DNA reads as TGTGCCAGCACCTGGGACAGAGAAGAGACCCAGTACTTC. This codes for CASTWDREETQYF.

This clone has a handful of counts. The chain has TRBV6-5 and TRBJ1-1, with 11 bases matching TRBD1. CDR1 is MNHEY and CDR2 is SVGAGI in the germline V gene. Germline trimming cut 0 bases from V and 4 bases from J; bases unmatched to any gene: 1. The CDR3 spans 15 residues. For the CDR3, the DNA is TGTGCCAGCAGTTACTCGGGACAGGGGGTCACTGAAGCTTTCTTT. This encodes CASSYSGQGVTEAFF.

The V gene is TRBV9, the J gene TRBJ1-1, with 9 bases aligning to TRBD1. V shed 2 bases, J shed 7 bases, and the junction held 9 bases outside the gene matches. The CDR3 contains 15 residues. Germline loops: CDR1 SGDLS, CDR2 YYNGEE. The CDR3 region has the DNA TGTGCCAGCAGCGTTCGGACAGGGGCGCTAGTTGAAGCTTTCTTT. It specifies CASSVRTGALVEAFF.

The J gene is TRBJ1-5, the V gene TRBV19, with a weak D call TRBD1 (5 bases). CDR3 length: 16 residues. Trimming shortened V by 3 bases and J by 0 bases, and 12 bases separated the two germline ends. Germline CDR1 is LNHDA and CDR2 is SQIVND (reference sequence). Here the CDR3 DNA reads TGTGCCAGTAGTATTACAGGAACCTATAGCAATCAGCCCCAGCATTTT. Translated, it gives CASSITGTYSNQPQHF. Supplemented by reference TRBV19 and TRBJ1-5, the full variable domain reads DGGITQSPKYLFRKEGQNVTLSCEQNLNHDAMYWYRQDPGQGLRLIYYSQIVNDFQKGDIAEGYSVSREKKESFPLTVTSAQKNPTAFYLCASSITGTYSNQPQHFGDGTRLSIL.

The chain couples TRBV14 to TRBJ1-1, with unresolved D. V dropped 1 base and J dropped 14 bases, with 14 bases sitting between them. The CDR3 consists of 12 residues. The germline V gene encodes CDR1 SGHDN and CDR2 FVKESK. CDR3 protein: CASSQGGVEVFF. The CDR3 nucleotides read TGTGCCAGCAGCCAAGGAGGAGTGGAGGTATTCTTT.

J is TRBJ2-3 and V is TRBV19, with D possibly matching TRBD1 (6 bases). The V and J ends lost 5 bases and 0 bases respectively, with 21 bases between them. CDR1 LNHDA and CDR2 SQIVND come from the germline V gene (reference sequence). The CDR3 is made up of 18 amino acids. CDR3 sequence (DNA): TGTGCCAGTAGTGGTTCCCCCTCGGGACACCCTAGCACAGATACGCAGTATTTT. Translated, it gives CASSGSPSGHPSTDTQYF.

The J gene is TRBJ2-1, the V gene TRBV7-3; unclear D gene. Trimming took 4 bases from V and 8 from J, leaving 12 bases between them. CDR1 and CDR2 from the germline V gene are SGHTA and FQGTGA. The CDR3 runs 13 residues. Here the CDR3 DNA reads TGTGCCAGCAGCTCCAACCCTGTTGATGAGCAGTTCTTC. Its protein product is CASSSNPVDEQFF.

This chain's CDR3 is CASKQGRNTEAFF. The CDR3 DNA follows: TGCGCCAGCAAACAGGGTCGGAACACTGAAGCTTTCTTT. The J gene is TRBJ1-1, the V gene TRBV5-1; TRBD1 might be the D (6 bases). V shed 6 bases and J shed 1 base, with 10 bases lying between them. Germline V lookup: CDR1 SGHRS, CDR2 YFSETQ. The CDR3 contains 13 residues.